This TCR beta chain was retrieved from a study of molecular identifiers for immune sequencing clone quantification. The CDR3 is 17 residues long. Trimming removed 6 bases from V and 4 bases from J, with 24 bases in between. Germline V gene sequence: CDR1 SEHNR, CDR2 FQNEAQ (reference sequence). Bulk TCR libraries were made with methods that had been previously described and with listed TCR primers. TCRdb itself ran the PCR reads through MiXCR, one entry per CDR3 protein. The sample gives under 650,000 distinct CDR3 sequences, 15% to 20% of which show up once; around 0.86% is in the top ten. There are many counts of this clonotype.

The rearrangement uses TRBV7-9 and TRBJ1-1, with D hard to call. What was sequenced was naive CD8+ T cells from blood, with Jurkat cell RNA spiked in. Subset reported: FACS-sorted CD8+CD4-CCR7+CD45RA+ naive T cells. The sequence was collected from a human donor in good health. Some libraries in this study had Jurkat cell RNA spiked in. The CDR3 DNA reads TGTGCCAGCAGGGAGGCGGTCGTGGGGTTTGCTGGCACTGAAGCTTTCTTT. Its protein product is CASREAVVGFAGTEAFF.